A selection of T cell receptor beta chains follows, all from one sample in a study of cytomegalovirus exposure and HLA in healthy donors. Only in-frame clones appear in the TCRdb table, and some are missing; sequencing was by immunoSEQ multiplex PCR. Of about 180,000 clones in the sample, around 82% are singletons; the top ten hold around 5.7%. The sample was PBMCs. Receptor source: a man between 40 and 49 years old in good health and CMV-seronegative. Each CDR3 is given with its conserved first and last residue. The D gene is left open where the match is weak. Clone size is shown for a subset of rows, as once, few, many or a class of expanded clone.

clone size,J gene,D gene,V gene,CDR3 protein,CDR3 DNA
once,TRBJ2-3,TRBD2,TRBV18,CASSPPPAGRADTQYF,TGTGCCAGCTCACCACCTCCAGCGGGGAGGGCAGATACGCAGTATTTT
.,TRBJ2-1,.,TRBV29-1,CSVWSHEVFF,TGCAGCGTTTGGAGTCATGAGGTGTTCTTC
.,TRBJ2-7,TRBD2,TRBV7-2,CASSSGLAGAYEQYF,TGTGCCAGCAGCTCTGGGCTAGCGGGGGCCTACGAGCAGTACTTC
.,TRBJ1-3,.,TRBV19,CASTPAYSGNTIYF,TGTGCCAGTACCCCCGCCTACTCTGGAAACACCATATATTTT
.,TRBJ2-1,.,TRBV4-3,CASSQARLESYNEQFF,TGCGCCAGCAGCCAAGCGAGACTGGAATCCTACAATGAGCAGTTCTTC
.,TRBJ1-2,.,TRBV27,CASSPEEANYGYTF,TGTGCCAGCAGCCCCGAGGAAGCTAACTATGGCTACACCTTC
.,TRBJ1-2,TRBD1,TRBV5-4,CASSAATGAYGYTF,TGTGCCAGCAGCGCCGCGACAGGGGCCTATGGCTACACCTTC
.,TRBJ2-3,TRBD1,TRBV18,CASSRDRVGTDTQYF,TGTGCCAGCTCACGGGACAGGGTAGGGACAGATACGCAGTATTTT
.,TRBJ1-2,.,TRBV5-6,CASSLAQGPSYTF,TGTGCCAGCAGCTTGGCGCAGGGCCCCTCCTACACCTTC
.,TRBJ1-1,.,TRBV5-1,CASSTGGDVTEAFF,TGCGCCAGCAGCACTGGGGGGGACGTCACTGAAGCTTTCTTT
.,TRBJ2-5,TRBD2,TRBV2,CASSREAQETQYF,TGTGCCAGCAGTCGGGAGGCCCAAGAGACCCAGTACTTC
.,TRBJ2-3,.,TRBV5-6,CAGSNQGWSTDTQYF,TGTGCCGGCAGCAACCAGGGTTGGAGCACAGATACGCAGTATTTT
.,TRBJ2-2,TRBD2,TRBV19,CASSIDLRRLAGDTGELFF,TGTGCCAGTAGTATAGATCTGAGGAGACTAGCGGGAGACACCGGGGAGCTGTTTTTT
.,TRBJ1-3,TRBD1,TRBV27,CASRNAGQGGRNTIYF,TGTGCCAGCCGAAACGCCGGACAGGGGGGGAGAAACACCATATATTTT
.,TRBJ2-1,.,TRBV30,CAWSVLGEDEQFF,TGTGCCTGGAGTGTACTAGGTGAGGATGAGCAGTTCTTC
.,TRBJ2-3,.,TRBV19,CASSITSGADTQYF,TGTGCCAGTAGTATAACTTCCGGGGCAGATACGCAGTATTTT
once,TRBJ2-2,.,TRBV7-2,CASSLPRDSANTGELFF,TGTGCCAGCAGCTTGCCCCGGGACTCAGCGAACACCGGGGAGCTGTTTTTT
once,TRBJ2-5,.,TRBV11-3,CASSPRGGAETQYF,TGTGCCAGCAGCCCCCGCGGGGGCGCCGAGACCCAGTACTTC
few,TRBJ1-1,TRBD1,TRBV11-2,CASSFDREPNTEAFF,TGTGCCAGCAGCTTTGACAGGGAACCTAACACTGAAGCTTTCTTT
.,TRBJ1-4,.,TRBV7-2,CASSLAFRSEKLFF,TGTGCCAGCAGCTTAGCGTTTCGGTCCGAAAAACTGTTTTTT
.,TRBJ2-2,TRBD1,TRBV15,CATSRDSVRAGGAAGELFF,TGTGCCACCAGCAGAGATAGTGTCCGGGCAGGGGGCGCGGCCGGGGAGCTGTTTTTT
.,TRBJ1-5,.,TRBV15,CATSSAFLSPTNQPQHF,TGTGCCACCAGCAGTGCCTTTTTATCTCCGACTAATCAGCCCCAGCATTTT
.,TRBJ1-2,.,TRBV19,CASSGQWQGSYGYTF,TGTGCCAGTAGTGGACAATGGCAGGGAAGTTATGGCTACACCTTC
.,TRBJ1-6,.,TRBV6-5,CASSYGQINSPLHF,TGTGCCAGCAGTTACGGACAGATCAATTCACCCCTCCACTTT
.,TRBJ1-2,TRBD1,TRBV6-6,CASSPTGNRGTYGYTF,TGTGCCAGCAGTCCGACCGGAAACAGGGGTACCTATGGCTACACCTTC
few,TRBJ1-1,.,TRBV14,CASSHWDTYEAFF,TGTGCCAGCAGCCATTGGGACACCTATGAAGCTTTCTTT
few,TRBJ2-1,TRBD2,TRBV5-8,CASSLGLAGGPLYNEQFF,TGTGCCAGCAGCTTGGGATTGGCGGGAGGGCCCCTATACAATGAGCAGTTCTTC
.,TRBJ1-4,.,TRBV7-9,CASSLEPTQTNEKLFF,TGTGCCAGCAGCTTAGAACCGACACAAACTAATGAAAAACTGTTTTTT
.,TRBJ1-4,.,TRBV30,CAWNQRAGDEKLFF,TGTGCCTGGAATCAGAGGGCAGGAGATGAAAAACTGTTTTTT
.,TRBJ1-2,.,TRBV27,CASSPGTRNYGYTF,TGTGCCAGCAGCCCCGGGACACGGAACTATGGCTACACCTTC
once,TRBJ2-7,.,TRBV7-3,CASSLTPHYEQYF,TGTGCCAGCAGCTTAACTCCCCACTACGAGCAGTACTTC
.,TRBJ1-2,TRBD1,TRBV5-1,CASSLAGARGQGARGYTF,TGCGCCAGCAGCCTCGCAGGAGCGAGGGGACAGGGGGCGCGTGGCTACACCTTC
few,TRBJ1-5,TRBD1,TRBV6-1,CASIGQGANQPQHF,TGTGCCAGCATCGGACAGGGGGCGAATCAGCCCCAGCATTTT
.,TRBJ2-2,.,TRBV11-2,CASSSRTVANTGELFF,TGTGCCAGCAGCTCAAGGACTGTCGCGAACACCGGGGAGCTGTTTTTT
.,TRBJ1-1,TRBD1,TRBV5-4,CASSLGGTGATEAFF,TGTGCCAGCAGCTTGGGTGGGACAGGGGCAACTGAAGCTTTCTTT
.,TRBJ1-4,.,TRBV5-4,CASSLDARAGEKLFF,TGTGCCAGCAGCCTGGACGCGAGGGCGGGAGAAAAACTGTTTTTT
.,TRBJ2-3,.,TRBV7-8,CASSSAGHLTDTQYF,TGTGCCAGCAGCTCGGCAGGGCACCTCACAGATACGCAGTATTTT
.,TRBJ2-5,.,TRBV7-9,CASSSGETQYF,TGTGCCAGCAGCTCCGGAGAGACCCAGTACTTC
.,TRBJ2-3,TRBD2,TRBV7-2,CASSLTSGRAIGPNTQYF,TGTGCCAGCAGCTTAACTAGCGGGAGGGCAATAGGCCCAAATACGCAGTATTTT
.,TRBJ2-7,.,TRBV29-1,CTVSLGSSYEQYF,TGCACCGTTTCGTTGGGCAGTTCCTACGAGCAGTACTTC
.,TRBJ1-1,.,TRBV10-1,CASSGSPGNTEAFF,TGCGCCAGCAGTGGGTCTCCAGGGAACACTGAAGCTTTCTTT
.,TRBJ2-1,.,TRBV7-2,CASSLDGSSYNEQFF,TGTGCCAGCAGCTTAGATGGGAGCTCCTACAATGAGCAGTTCTTC
.,TRBJ2-3,TRBD2,TRBV6-6,CASTGLAGVRDTQYF,TGTGCCAGCACCGGACTAGCGGGAGTCCGAGATACGCAGTATTTT
.,TRBJ2-7,TRBD1,TRBV10-1,CASHRGSYEQYF,TGCGCCAGCCACAGGGGGTCCTACGAGCAGTACTTC
.,TRBJ2-7,TRBD1,TRBV2,CASTGTGGLEQYF,TGTGCCAGCACCGGGACAGGGGGCCTCGAGCAGTACTTC
.,TRBJ2-2,TRBD1,TRBV28,CASSSPGQGYTGELFF,TGTGCCAGCAGTTCTCCGGGACAGGGTTACACCGGGGAGCTGTTTTTT
.,TRBJ2-7,.,TRBV9,CASSVVGVGGLEEQYF,TGTGCCAGCAGCGTAGTCGGTGTGGGGGGTTTAGAGGAGCAGTACTTC
.,TRBJ2-1,TRBD2,TRBV9,CASSVVAGAPNEQFF,TGTGCCAGCAGCGTGGTAGCGGGGGCTCCCAATGAGCAGTTCTTC
.,TRBJ1-2,.,TRBV13,CASSLGGGGLGYGYTF,TGTGCCAGCAGCTTAGGCGGCGGGGGGCTGGGGTATGGCTACACCTTC
.,TRBJ1-5,.,TRBV4-3,CASSQGRNSNQPQHF,TGCGCCAGCAGCCAAGGCAGAAATAGCAATCAGCCCCAGCATTTT
.,TRBJ1-3,TRBD1,TRBV5-4,CASSLSGGLRSGNTIYF,TGTGCCAGCAGCTTGTCAGGGGGGCTACGCTCTGGAAACACCATATATTTT
.,TRBJ2-1,TRBD1,TRBV5-6,CASSSLRDRGEQFF,TGTGCCAGCAGCTCACTCCGGGACAGGGGTGAGCAGTTCTTC
.,TRBJ1-2,TRBD1,TRBV2,CASMSRGDGYTF,TGTGCCAGCATGAGCAGGGGGGATGGCTACACCTTC
once,TRBJ1-1,TRBD1,TRBV10-3,CAIREQGDTEAFF,TGTGCCATCAGAGAACAGGGGGATACTGAAGCTTTCTTT
.,TRBJ1-2,.,TRBV5-1,CASSSAGAGYTF,TGCGCCAGCAGCTCAGCGGGGGCTGGCTACACCTTC
.,TRBJ1-1,TRBD1,TRBV7-9,CASSPRQGGTEAFF,TGTGCCAGCAGCCCCCGTCAGGGGGGCACTGAAGCTTTCTTT
once,TRBJ2-5,.,TRBV5-1,CASSLGGREETQYF,TGCGCCAGCAGCTTGGGTGGCCGGGAAGAGACCCAGTACTTC
.,TRBJ2-7,TRBD1,TRBV7-8,CASSLRGQGTREQYF,TGTGCCAGCAGCTTAAGGGGACAGGGAACTCGGGAGCAGTACTTC
.,TRBJ1-1,TRBD1,TRBV9,CASSALGQGNTEAFF,TGTGCCAGCAGCGCGCTCGGACAGGGAAACACTGAAGCTTTCTTT